These 27 T cell receptor beta chains originate from one sample sequenced in a study of cytomegalovirus exposure and HLA in healthy donors. With 60 Vbeta and 13 Jbeta primers, the PCR was carried out. Repertoires were generated with immunoSEQ multiplex PCR, while TCRdb's copy carries only in-frame clones and drops some. The repertoire holds approximately 140,000 clones, around 83% seen once, with less than 3.5% in the top ten. Sample: PBMCs. The receptors stem from a man aged 45-65 years in good health and CMV-seronegative.

Notes on this clone: This same CDR3 is encoded by further DNA sequences in the sample. The rearrangement uses TRBV12-5 and TRBJ1-6, with no clear D. V was clipped by 6 bases and J by 0 bases, with 9 bases between them. Per germline, CDR1 LGHNT and CDR2 FRNRAP. The CDR3 is made up of 15 amino acids. The CDR3 spells CASGPSSSYNSPLHF. Here the CDR3 DNA reads TGTGCTAGTGGCCCGTCTAGCTCCTATAATTCACCCCTCCACTTT.

The chain links TRBV7-3 to TRBJ2-3, with a possible D match to TRBD2 (6 bases). V dropped 3 bases and J dropped 5 bases, with 9 bases sitting between them. Germline lookup yields CDR1 SGHTA and CDR2 FQGTGA. The CDR3 length is 13 residues. The CDR3 region has the DNA TGTGCCAGCAGCTTGGCGGGACGAGATACGCAGTATTTT. Protein product: CASSLAGRDTQYF.

The J gene is TRBJ2-2, the V gene TRBV5-6, with a weak D call TRBD1 (5 bases). There are 19 residues in the CDR3. V was pared by 5 bases and J by 4 bases, with 27 bases between. Germline V gene data show CDR1 as SGHDT and CDR2 as YYEEEE. CDR3: CASSHTLTGPRVFTGELFF. The CDR3 DNA is TGTGCCAGCAGTCATACATTAACAGGCCCCAGAGTATTCACCGGGGAGCTGTTTTTT.

J is TRBJ1-1 and V is TRBV4-2; 11 bases align to TRBD1. The CDR3 consists of 18 residues. V lost 1 base and J lost 4; bases outside the gene matches: 11. CDR1 is LGHNA and CDR2 is YNFKEQ in the germline V gene. The chain's CDR3 is CASSQARDRGVSATEAFF. The CDR3 DNA follows: TGTGCCAGCAGCCAAGCACGGGACAGGGGGGTTTCAGCCACTGAAGCTTTCTTT.

The V and J genes are TRBV2 and TRBJ1-1; weak D call: TRBD1 (5 bases). Germline V gene data show CDR1 as SNHLY and CDR2 as FYNNEI. This CDR3 region has 14 residues. Trimming took 1 base from V and 4 from J, leaving 10 bases between them. The CDR3 sequence: CASSEDGRATEAFF. The CDR3 DNA is TGTGCCAGCAGTGAAGACGGCAGGGCCACTGAAGCTTTCTTT.

This chain connects TRBV6-5 to TRBJ2-1; 10 positions agree with TRBD2. Germline V lookup: CDR1 MNHEY, CDR2 SVGAGI. Unmatched junction bases numbered 10, after V lost 6 bases and J lost 8 bases. This CDR3 region has 15 residues. CDR3 region: CASRKSGGAVHEQFF. CDR3 DNA: TGTGCCAGCAGAAAAAGCGGGGGGGCAGTCCATGAGCAGTTCTTC.

The chain carries TRBV19 and TRBJ2-1; TRBD1 aligns across 9 bases. The germline V gene has CDR1 LNHDA and CDR2 SQIVND (reference sequence). CDR3 size: 16 residues. Losses at the gene ends were 6 bases for V and 0 bases for J; bases not matched to a gene: 6. In DNA, the CDR3 is TGTGCCAGTAGCCTACAGGGGGCGGGCTCCTACAATGAGCAGTTCTTC. Its protein is CASSLQGAGSYNEQFF.

The V call is TRBV5-1, the J call TRBJ2-1; 8 nucleotides align to TRBD2. Trimming cost V 0 bases and J 0 bases; bases outside gene matches: 2. Germline V lookup: CDR1 SGHRS, CDR2 YFSETQ. The length of the CDR3 is 16 residues. The CDR3 DNA reads TGCGCCAGCAGCTTGGCCGGGAGGGTCTCCTACAATGAGCAGTTCTTC. It encodes CASSLAGRVSYNEQFF.

The gene calls are TRBV9 and TRBJ2-7; the D gene is possibly TRBD2 (5 bases). The CDR3 runs to 13 residues. Germline values: CDR1 SGDLS, CDR2 YYNGEE. V dropped 0 bases and J dropped 5 bases, with 9 bases sitting between them. As DNA, the CDR3 is TGTGCCAGCAGCGTAGGTCCGGGGAACGAGCAGTACTTC. Translating it yields CASSVGPGNEQYF.

The gene calls are TRBV7-9 and TRBJ1-6; a possible D gene is TRBD1 (5 bases). Trimming took 4 bases from V and 5 from J, leaving 12 bases between them. This CDR3 comprises 15 residues. CDR1 is SEHNR and CDR2 is FQNEAQ in the germline V gene (reference sequence). Written as DNA, the CDR3 is TGTGCCAGCAGCTCCATAGGGGCAGATAATTCACCCCTCCACTTT. Its translation: CASSSIGADNSPLHF.

The chain employs TRBV7-2 and TRBJ1-2; TRBD1 aligns across 7 bases. CDR1 and CDR2 from the germline V gene are SGHTA and FQGNSA. The CDR3 extends over 14 amino acids. V trimming: 5 bases; J trimming: 3 bases; junction bases outside the gene matches: 6. Here the CDR3 reads CASSRSGTDYGYTF. CDR3 DNA: TGTGCCAGCAGCCGCTCGGGGACAGACTATGGCTACACCTTC.

In nucleotides, the CDR3 is TGTGCCAGTAGCATCGGGGCCGGGACAGGAGAAGAGACCCAGTACTTC. The encoded protein is CASSIGAGTGEETQYF. The chain links TRBV19 to TRBJ2-5, with 8 bases fitting TRBD1. The CDR3 has 16 residues. The germline CDR1 and CDR2 sequences are LNHDA and SQIVND (reference sequence). V trimming: 6 bases; J trimming: 3 bases; junction bases outside the gene matches: 12.

The chain links TRBV2 to TRBJ2-5, with 8 bases matching TRBD2. CDR3 length: 14 residues. Germline CDR1 is SNHLY and CDR2 is FYNNEI. J gave up 2 bases and V 9 bases, and 8 bases lay outside the gene matches. The CDR3, as DNA: TGTGCCAGTGAAAGCGGGGGCCGGCAAGAGACCCAGTACTTC. This gives the protein CASESGGRQETQYF.

The V and J genes are TRBV6-5 and TRBJ1-2; no reliable D call. CDR3 length equals 14 residues. V lost 2 bases and J 5 bases, leaving 12 bases between the germline ends. Germline assignment: CDR1 MNHEY and CDR2 SVGAGI. This chain's CDR3 is CASSYGRIGYGYTF. The CDR3 bases are TGTGCCAGCAGTTACGGCAGGATAGGATATGGCTACACCTTC.

The V gene is TRBV7-9, the J gene TRBJ1-1, with a tentative D call TRBD1 (6 bases). The CDR3 totals 15 residues. The V end was cut by 5 bases, the J end by 1 base, with 14 bases between. Germline values: CDR1 SEHNR, CDR2 FQNEAQ (reference sequence). CDR3 DNA sequence: TGTGCCAGCAGCACGTACCAGGGGCGGAACACTGAAGCTTTCTTT. Its translation: CASSTYQGRNTEAFF.

This rearrangement joins TRBV18 to TRBJ1-2; TRBD1 matches 7 bases. Germline loops: CDR1 KGHSH, CDR2 LQKENI. Trimming removed 1 base from V and 7 bases from J; junction bases left unmatched: 6. The CDR3 consists of 14 residues. For the CDR3, the DNA is TGTGCCAGCTCACCACAGACAGGGACGAGTGGCTACACCTTC. Translation gives CASSPQTGTSGYTF.

CDR3 DNA sequence: TGTGCCAGTAGTCCGACAGTTTTCTCTGGAAACACCATATATTTT. Translating it yields CASSPTVFSGNTIYF. This chain uses TRBV19 with TRBJ1-3; the D gene is possibly TRBD1 (5 bases). The V gene's germline CDR1 is LNHDA and CDR2 SQIVND (reference sequence). The CDR3 extends over 15 amino acids. Trimming left V 5 bases short and J 0 bases short, with 11 bases between.

The chain carries TRBV5-1 and TRBJ2-5; TRBD2 matches at 10 bases. V gave up 1 base and J gave up 1 base; unmatched junction bases: 1. The CDR3 totals 15 residues. Germline CDR1 is SGHRS and CDR2 is YFSETQ. CDR3 DNA: TGCGCCAGCAGCTTGCCTAGCGGGGGCCAAGAGACCCAGTACTTC. Its translation: CASSLPSGGQETQYF.

The CDR3: CASSSPRWGVRTEAFF. CDR3 in DNA: TGTGCCAGCAGCTCCCCACGGTGGGGGGTGAGGACTGAAGCTTTCTTT. The chain uses TRBV5-6 and TRBJ1-1, with a possible D match to TRBD1 (5 bases). This CDR3 region has 16 residues. Germline lookup yields CDR1 SGHDT and CDR2 YYEEEE. V gave up 3 bases and J gave up 5 bases, with 20 bases separating them.

This chain connects TRBV4-3 to TRBJ1-1; no reliable D call. In germline, CDR1 is LGHNA, CDR2 YSLEER. This CDR3 comprises 13 residues. The ends were cut back, 4 bases at V and 0 bases at J, with 6 bases in the middle. The CDR3 DNA follows: TGCGCCAGCAGCCCCTCGGTGAACACTGAAGCTTTCTTT. Its protein product is CASSPSVNTEAFF.

The CDR3 loop reads CASSVVAGQETQYF. Here the CDR3 DNA reads TGTGCCAGCAGCGTAGTGGCAGGGCAAGAGACCCAGTACTTC. The genes are TRBV9 and TRBJ2-5; a possible D gene is TRBD1 (5 bases). V gave up 0 bases and J gave up 2 bases, with 8 bases separating them. The CDR3 is made up of 14 amino acids. Germline values: CDR1 SGDLS, CDR2 YYNGEE.

This clone has more than one count but fewer than ten. The chain uses TRBV30 and TRBJ2-1, with D possibly TRBD2 on 7 matching bases. This CDR3 is 17 amino acids long. The V gene's germline CDR1 is GTSNPN and CDR2 SVGIG (reference sequence). V was cut by 3 bases and J by 0 bases, with 18 bases left in between. The CDR3 reads CAWRGEGGASSYNEQFF. The CDR3 DNA follows: TGTGCCTGGAGAGGGGAGGGGGGGGCGAGCTCCTACAATGAGCAGTTCTTC.

This clone was recorded a few times. The CDR3 sequence: CASSQAPLRARNEQFF. The CDR3 region has the DNA TGCGCCAGCAGCCAAGCTCCTTTGCGGGCTCGCAATGAGCAGTTCTTC. The rearrangement links TRBV4-1 to TRBJ2-1; maybe TRBD2 (5 bases). Trimming cost V 1 base and J 6 bases, with 16 bases left between them. The V gene's germline CDR1 is MGHRA and CDR2 YSYEKL. The CDR3 is 16 residues long.

This chain links TRBV5-4 with TRBJ2-6, with D perhaps matching TRBD2 (6 bases). In germline, CDR1 is SGHNT, CDR2 YYREEE (reference sequence). The CDR3 contains 17 residues. Trimming left V 5 bases short and J 2 bases short, with 17 bases between. The CDR3 nucleotides are TGTGCCAGCAGTCCGGGTTTTCGGGGGACTGGGGCCAACGTCCTGACTTTC. This gives the protein CASSPGFRGTGANVLTF.

The CDR3 nucleotides are TGTGCCAGTAGCCGGCAACCAGGCTACGAGCAGTACTTC. Translating it yields CASSRQPGYEQYF. V and J are TRBV19 and TRBJ2-7; D gene unclear. The V end lost 6 bases, the J end lost 3 bases, and 12 bases lay between the germline ends. The CDR3 runs 13 residues. Germline assignment: CDR1 LNHDA and CDR2 SQIVND (reference sequence).

V and J are TRBV2 and TRBJ2-7; D possibly corresponds to TRBD1 (6 bases). CDR1 SNHLY and CDR2 FYNNEI come from the germline V gene. The V end was cut by 7 bases, the J end by 4 bases, with 17 bases between. CDR3 size: 14 residues. The CDR3 nucleotides are TGTGCCAGCACCGAGGGGGAGCCGGATTACGAGCAGTACTTC. This gives the protein CASTEGEPDYEQYF.

Comment on this clone: Mismatch with germline at one junction end may stem from a read error. This rearrangement joins TRBV2 to TRBJ2-5; TRBD2 is a possible D gene (5 bases). Per germline, CDR1 SNHLY and CDR2 FYNNEI. The CDR3 is 12 residues long. The CDR3 region is CASTDSQEPQYF. The CDR3, as DNA: TGTGCCAGCACGGACTCGCAAGAGCCCCAGTACTTC.